The rows below give T cell receptor beta chains drawn from one sample of a study of cytomegalovirus exposure and HLA in healthy donors. TCRdb's copy holds only in-frame clones and misses some; the assay was immunoSEQ multiplex PCR. The sample records just over 150,000 clones, approximately 86% being singletons. Input material: PBMCs. These receptors originate from a young woman in good health and CMV-seronegative. The CDR3 runs from the conserved cysteine through the conserved F or W. The order of the fields is CDR3 protein, V gene, J gene, clone size. Size values are once, few and many counts, or a class for expanded clones, and some rows have none.

CDR3aa: CASSTDKNTEAFF
v_gene: TRBV7-9
j_gene: TRBJ1-1
abundance: few

CDR3aa: CASSQDYTSYEQYF
v_gene: TRBV4-1
j_gene: TRBJ2-7
abundance: few

CDR3aa: CASSIVGTGRNQPQHF
v_gene: TRBV19
j_gene: TRBJ1-5
abundance: NA

CDR3aa: CASSLDAGGIYQPQHF
v_gene: TRBV7-8
j_gene: TRBJ1-5
abundance: NA

CDR3aa: CASSVTRSSYNEQFF
v_gene: TRBV6-1
j_gene: TRBJ2-1
abundance: NA

CDR3aa: CAWQGPPKFF
v_gene: TRBV30
j_gene: TRBJ2-1
abundance: NA

CDR3aa: CSVGPRAGGYEQYF
v_gene: TRBV29-1
j_gene: TRBJ2-7
abundance: NA

CDR3aa: CASSDLSGTGRQFF
v_gene: TRBV2
j_gene: TRBJ2-1
abundance: NA

CDR3aa: CASGGRGRRTDTQYF
v_gene: TRBV5-6
j_gene: TRBJ2-3
abundance: NA

CDR3aa: CASKLAGGPNTGELFF
v_gene: TRBV18
j_gene: TRBJ2-2
abundance: NA

CDR3aa: CASSRTVFQAFF
v_gene: TRBV11-2
j_gene: TRBJ1-1
abundance: NA

CDR3aa: CASTLDSYNEQFF
v_gene: TRBV6-1
j_gene: TRBJ2-1
abundance: once

CDR3aa: CASSLAGSNQPQHF
v_gene: TRBV28
j_gene: TRBJ1-5
abundance: NA

CDR3aa: CASSIEDGGTAQHF
v_gene: TRBV19
j_gene: TRBJ1-5
abundance: NA

CDR3aa: CASSLGGRHTDTQYF
v_gene: TRBV7-8
j_gene: TRBJ2-3
abundance: NA

CDR3aa: CASSPGQGSTQPQHF
v_gene: TRBV18
j_gene: TRBJ1-5
abundance: NA

CDR3aa: CASTTRQSSYNSPLHF
v_gene: TRBV2
j_gene: TRBJ1-6
abundance: once

CDR3aa: CASSSYSSGSYEQYF
v_gene: TRBV5-1
j_gene: NA
abundance: NA

CDR3aa: CAWTSGLAGGEQYF
v_gene: TRBV30
j_gene: TRBJ2-7
abundance: NA

CDR3aa: CASRGIGQRGGQETQYF
v_gene: TRBV4-1
j_gene: TRBJ2-5
abundance: NA

CDR3aa: CASSRRLESGELFF
v_gene: TRBV28
j_gene: TRBJ2-2
abundance: NA

CDR3aa: CASSLATSGSYNEQFF
v_gene: TRBV7-3
j_gene: TRBJ2-1
abundance: NA

CDR3aa: CASSDLGDTQYF
v_gene: TRBV6-4
j_gene: TRBJ2-3
abundance: NA

CDR3aa: CASSLVTSGYNEQFF
v_gene: TRBV5-1
j_gene: TRBJ2-1
abundance: NA

CDR3aa: CASSLGSGRKETQYF
v_gene: TRBV28
j_gene: TRBJ2-5
abundance: NA

CDR3aa: CASSLRGEQYF
v_gene: TRBV4-1
j_gene: TRBJ2-7
abundance: NA

CDR3aa: CASSLLAGADTQYF
v_gene: TRBV5-4
j_gene: TRBJ2-3
abundance: NA

CDR3aa: CASSWNPTGTSTNEQFF
v_gene: TRBV5-1
j_gene: TRBJ2-1
abundance: once

CDR3aa: CASSLAGGGDTIYF
v_gene: TRBV5-1
j_gene: TRBJ1-3
abundance: NA

CDR3aa: CASSLSARNEQYF
v_gene: TRBV27
j_gene: TRBJ2-7
abundance: NA

CDR3aa: CASSSQDTLYEQYF
v_gene: TRBV7-9
j_gene: NA
abundance: NA

CDR3aa: CASTKLTQNEQFF
v_gene: TRBV7-8
j_gene: TRBJ2-1
abundance: NA

CDR3aa: CASRKAGAPSYEQYF
v_gene: TRBV19
j_gene: TRBJ2-7
abundance: NA

CDR3aa: CASSRGDSSDTQYF
v_gene: TRBV7-9
j_gene: TRBJ2-3
abundance: NA

CDR3aa: CASSYGTGVWEQYF
v_gene: TRBV6-6
j_gene: TRBJ2-7
abundance: once

CDR3aa: CASSSPAGVDTQYF
v_gene: TRBV11-2
j_gene: TRBJ2-3
abundance: NA

CDR3aa: CASSERQGSEKLFF
v_gene: TRBV5-6
j_gene: TRBJ1-4
abundance: few

CDR3aa: CASSLSDRLGGYTF
v_gene: TRBV27
j_gene: TRBJ1-2
abundance: NA

CDR3aa: CASSKGLVQETQYF
v_gene: TRBV19
j_gene: TRBJ2-5
abundance: NA

CDR3aa: CASSPSGAGGQPQHF
v_gene: TRBV4-1
j_gene: TRBJ1-5
abundance: NA

CDR3aa: CASMWGLETQYF
v_gene: TRBV6-1
j_gene: TRBJ2-5
abundance: NA

CDR3aa: CASGTGGYGYTF
v_gene: TRBV5-1
j_gene: TRBJ1-2
abundance: NA

CDR3aa: CASSPRGPDYEQYF
v_gene: TRBV6-5
j_gene: TRBJ2-7
abundance: NA

CDR3aa: CASSLDRWGERRSEQFF
v_gene: TRBV28
j_gene: TRBJ2-1
abundance: NA

CDR3aa: CASSDKGTNTGELFF
v_gene: TRBV6-1
j_gene: TRBJ2-2
abundance: NA

CDR3aa: CASSYRWRGRQETQYF
v_gene: TRBV6-5
j_gene: TRBJ2-5
abundance: NA

CDR3aa: CASSLGGPTNEKLFF
v_gene: TRBV7-9
j_gene: TRBJ1-4
abundance: NA

CDR3aa: CASRGGHYEQYF
v_gene: TRBV28
j_gene: TRBJ2-7
abundance: NA

CDR3aa: CASTQGPYEQYF
v_gene: TRBV28
j_gene: TRBJ2-7
abundance: NA

CDR3aa: CASSQTSYQPQHF
v_gene: TRBV4-1
j_gene: TRBJ1-5
abundance: NA

CDR3aa: CASSLAQGAYNSPLHF
v_gene: TRBV5-1
j_gene: TRBJ1-6
abundance: NA

CDR3aa: CASSLESLLAGTGELFF
v_gene: TRBV5-8
j_gene: TRBJ2-2
abundance: NA

CDR3aa: CASSSPGGNIQYF
v_gene: TRBV7-2
j_gene: TRBJ2-4
abundance: NA